The 29 T cell receptor beta chains below come from one sample, sequenced in a study of CD8+ T cells in alopecia areata. As to treatment: oral pan-JAK inhibitor, 5-10 mg twice daily. Extraction and reverse transcription of RNA yielded cDNA as the sequencing template. Only in-frame clones appear in the TCRdb table, and some are missing; sequencing was by immunoSEQ multiplex PCR. The table lists some 45,000 clones, roughly 89% of them singletons. The sequencing used CD8+ T cells sorted from blood, collected at week 24, from a patient treated with tofacitinib. The receptors were gathered from a human donor with alopecia areata.

This chain connects TRBV6-1 to TRBJ2-7, with 8 bases matching TRBD2. The CDR3 contains 16 residues. From germline, CDR1 is MNHNS and CDR2 SASEGT. The trim removed 0 bases at V and 1 base at J, leaving 5 bases unmatched. The CDR3 region has the DNA TGTGCCAGCAGTGAAGCTGCACTAGCGGAATCCTACGAGCAGTACTTC. It translates to CASSEAALAESYEQYF.

The V call is TRBV27, the J call TRBJ2-7; 8 bases align to TRBD1. V lost 5 bases, J lost 2 bases, and 2 bases stayed unmatched. The CDR3 totals 13 residues. Germline V gene sequence: CDR1 MNHEY, CDR2 SMNVEV (reference sequence). CDR3 sequence (DNA): TGTGCCAGCAGTCAGGGGGCGACCTACGAGCAGTACTTC. Translation: CASSQGATYEQYF.

V and J are TRBV7-9 and TRBJ2-2; D unclear. The length of the CDR3 is 14 residues. The germline V gene has CDR1 SEHNR and CDR2 FQNEAQ (reference sequence). V was trimmed by 1 base and J by 7 bases, leaving 10 bases between them. In DNA, the CDR3 is TGTGCCAGCAGCTTAGTTTCTCTGTACGGGGAGCTGTTTTTT. Protein product: CASSLVSLYGELFF.

This clone has only one observation. The gene calls are TRBV4-3 and TRBJ2-7, with unresolved D. CDR3 length: 13 amino acids. Trimming took 3 bases from V and 5 from J, leaving 11 bases between them. The germline CDR1 and CDR2 sequences are LGHNA and YSLEER. CDR3: CASSHTTLDEQYF. For the CDR3, the DNA is TGCGCCAGCAGCCATACTACCCTAGACGAGCAGTACTTC.

The table lists this clone with a count of one. The chain links TRBV7-9 to TRBJ2-7, with TRBD1 identical over 10 bases. Germline V gene sequence: CDR1 SEHNR, CDR2 FQNEAQ (reference sequence). V gave up 5 bases and J gave up 0 bases; unmatched junction bases: 4. The CDR3 spans 15 residues. The CDR3 is CASSPGQGISYEQYF. DNA for the CDR3: TGTGCCAGCAGCCCGGGACAGGGGATCTCCTACGAGCAGTACTTC.

V is TRBV10-3 and J is TRBJ2-5, with D maybe TRBD1 (5 bases). This CDR3 has 12 residues. Germline lookup yields CDR1 ENHRY and CDR2 SYGVKD. Trimming removed 6 bases from V and 2 bases from J, with 7 bases in between. Written as DNA, the CDR3 is TGTGCCATCAGCGACAGACAAGAGACCCAGTACTTC. It translates to CAISDRQETQYF.

CDR3 sequence (DNA): TGTGCCACCAGCGATACTAGCGGGGGGTTCAGCTCCTACAATGAGCAGTTCTTC. Protein: CATSDTSGGFSSYNEQFF. The gene calls are TRBV15 and TRBJ2-1; TRBD2 aligns across 12 bases. CDR1 is LNHNV, CDR2 YYDKDF, per germline (reference sequence). CDR3 length equals 18 residues. V dropped 5 bases and J dropped 0; count of bases not matched to a gene: 8.

The rearrangement uses TRBV7-9 and TRBJ2-1; 8 positions agree with TRBD1. The CDR3 spans 16 residues. Looked up from germline, CDR1 is SEHNR and CDR2 is FQNEAQ (reference sequence). The V and J ends lost 6 bases and 0 bases, in that order; junction bases with no gene match: 7. The CDR3 DNA is TGTGCCAGCAGTTCCCCGACAGGGGACTCCTACAATGAGCAGTTCTTC. This gives the protein CASSSPTGDSYNEQFF.

The V call is TRBV29-1, the J call TRBJ2-6; 11 bases are shared with TRBD1. Germline-derived CDR1 and CDR2 are SQVTM and ANQGSEA. After removal of 5 bases from V and 4 bases from J, the junction contained 4 bases not matched to a gene. This CDR3 is built from 15 residues. CDR3 coding DNA: TGCAGCGTTCAGGGACAGGGGGTAGGGGCCAACGTCCTGACTTTC. This gives the protein CSVQGQGVGANVLTF.

J is TRBJ2-7 and V is TRBV19; D might be TRBD1 (6 bases). V lost 5 bases and J 4 bases, leaving 12 bases between the germline ends. Germline V gene lookup returns CDR1 LNHDA and CDR2 SQIVND (reference sequence). CDR3 length: 13 residues. The CDR3: CASSLRDTYEQYF. The CDR3 nucleotides read TGTGCCAGTAGTCTCCGGGACACGTACGAGCAGTACTTC.

The chain employs TRBV30 and TRBJ2-5; D assignment may be TRBD1 or TRBD2 (7 bases each). The better agreement between TRBJ2-7 and the DNA end casts doubt on the J call. Germline CDR1 GTSNPN, CDR2 SVGIG (reference sequence). The CDR3 runs to 14 residues. The CDR3 reads CAWSEGRGRNEQYF. In DNA form, the CDR3 reads TGTGCCTGGAGCGAGGGGAGGGGGCGAAACGAGCAGTACTTC.

J is TRBJ1-2 and V is TRBV6-5, with D perhaps matching TRBD1 (6 bases). V lost 2 bases and J 2 bases, leaving 12 bases between the germline ends. Per the germline V gene, CDR1 is MNHEY and CDR2 is SVGAGI. The CDR3 spans 15 residues. This chain's CDR3 is CASSYGGDINYGYTF. The CDR3, as DNA: TGTGCCAGCAGTTACGGGGGGGACATCAACTATGGCTACACCTTC.

This chain uses TRBV4-1 with TRBJ2-5; D may be TRBD1 or TRBD2 (5 bases each). Deletions cut 4 bases from V and 1 base from J, with 10 bases between. The CDR3 contains 14 residues. Germline V gives CDR1 MGHRA, CDR2 YSYEKL. The CDR3 sequence is CASSLPGAQETQYF. The CDR3 DNA follows: TGCGCCAGCAGCCTACCCGGGGCCCAAGAGACCCAGTACTTC.

The J gene is TRBJ1-1, the V gene TRBV7-6; TRBD1 might be the D (6 bases). The CDR3 contains 16 residues. CDR1 and CDR2 (germline): SGHVS, FNYEAQ. The V gene lost 5 bases and the J gene lost 3 bases, with 19 bases spanning the gap. Written as DNA, the CDR3 is TGTGCCAGCAGCCCTTGGACGGACGAGGGGGACACTGAAGCTTTCTTT. Encoded protein: CASSPWTDEGDTEAFF.

The chain has TRBV30 and TRBJ2-2, with no clear D. V dropped 1 base and J dropped 5 bases, with 5 bases sitting between them. Germline V gene data show CDR1 as GTSNPN and CDR2 as SVGIG (reference sequence). The CDR3 runs 12 residues. CDR3 residues: CAWSGQTGELFF. In DNA form, the CDR3 reads TGTGCCTGGAGTGGTCAGACCGGGGAGCTGTTTTTT.

The genes are TRBV30 and TRBJ2-1; 9 bases are a match to TRBD2. Trimming cost V 5 bases and J 6 bases; bases outside gene matches: 8. This CDR3 contains 14 residues. Germline V gene sequence: CDR1 GTSNPN, CDR2 SVGIG (reference sequence). The CDR3 loop is CAWHLRGGLNEQFF. Here the CDR3 DNA reads TGTGCCTGGCACTTGCGGGGGGGCCTCAATGAGCAGTTCTTC.

V gene TRBV7-9 combines with J gene TRBJ2-3; D not resolved. Germline V gives CDR1 SEHNR, CDR2 FQNEAQ (reference sequence). Trimming shortened V by 1 base and J by 6 bases, and 8 bases separated the two germline ends. The CDR3 consists of 13 residues. DNA for the CDR3: TGTGCCAGCAGCTTAGAAGCGTCTGATACGCAGTATTTT. It encodes CASSLEASDTQYF.

This sequence joins TRBV29-1 and TRBJ2-7, with TRBD2 as a possible D gene (5 bases). There are 14 residues in the CDR3. Germline-derived CDR1 and CDR2 are SQVTM and ANQGSEA. The V and J ends lost 3 bases and 3 bases respectively, with 15 bases between them. The CDR3 DNA follows: TGCAGCGTTGAGGACCTACCTGAGGGCTACGAGCAGTACTTC. Its protein product is CSVEDLPEGYEQYF.

This rearrangement joins TRBV15 to TRBJ2-1, with D possibly being TRBD1 (6 bases). Trimming left V 4 bases short and J 13 bases short, with 17 bases between. CDR1 LNHNV and CDR2 YYDKDF come from the germline V gene (reference sequence). This CDR3 has 13 amino acids. CDR3 sequence: CATSTEAGGLQFF. The CDR3 nucleotides read TGTGCCACCAGCACCGAGGCTGGGGGCCTTCAGTTCTTC.

CDR3 amino acids: CASSLSGAGQPQHF. Here the CDR3 DNA reads TGTGCCAGCAGTTTATCAGGGGCGGGGCAGCCCCAGCATTTT. The chain couples TRBV27 to TRBJ1-5; D possibly corresponds to TRBD1 (5 bases). The germline gives CDR1 MNHEY, CDR2 SMNVEV (reference sequence). V lost 0 bases and J lost 7, with 10 bases in between. CDR3 length: 14 residues.

The CDR3 nucleotides read TGCGCCAGCAGTCAGGGCCTCCGGGACAGACCCACCGGGGAGCTGTTTTTT. Translated: CASSQGLRDRPTGELFF. V and J are TRBV23-1 and TRBJ2-2; 7 bases match TRBD1. TRBV23-1 is marked as an open reading frame, function uncertain. The junction had 11 bases not matched to a gene; V was cut back by 3 bases and J by 4 bases. The CDR3 consists of 17 residues.

The rearrangement links TRBV9 to TRBJ2-5; 7 positions match TRBD1. Germline CDR1 and CDR2: SGDLS and YYNGEE. This CDR3 is 14 amino acids long. V dropped 0 bases and J dropped 9; count of bases not matched to a gene: 8. CDR3 sequence (DNA): TGTGCCAGCAGCGTAGGTGGGGCCCAGGGGGCCCAGTACTTC. It translates to CASSVGGAQGAQYF.

V gene TRBV27 combines with J gene TRBJ1-6; D ambiguous. CDR3 length: 14 residues. The V gene's germline CDR1 is MNHEY and CDR2 SMNVEV (reference sequence). V was cut by 2 bases and J by 7 bases, with 9 bases left in between. In nucleotides, the CDR3 is TGTGCCAGCAGTTTAGGAGCGCGCAATTCACCCCTCCACTTT. As protein: CASSLGARNSPLHF.

The J gene is TRBJ2-7, the V gene TRBV29-1; 9 nucleotides match TRBD1. From germline, CDR1 is SQVTM and CDR2 ANQGSEA. V lost 4 bases and J lost 6; bases outside the gene matches: 7. CDR3 size: 13 residues. The CDR3 coding sequence is TGCAGCGTTGGCCCGGGACAGGGTGGCGAGCAGTACTTC. Residues: CSVGPGQGGEQYF.

V is TRBV7-9 and J is TRBJ2-3; TRBD2 matches at 7 bases. This CDR3 has 17 amino acids. Germline CDR1 is SEHNR and CDR2 is FQNEAQ (reference sequence). V was clipped by 4 bases and J by 4 bases; unmatched bases: 14. CDR3 nucleotides: TGTGCCAGCAGCTCCACTGGGGGGGTCCCCGCCCCAGATACGCAGTATTTT. Protein product: CASSSTGGVPAPDTQYF.

CDR3 sequence (DNA): TGTGCCACCAGCAGAGATCGGGACAGAAACACCGGGGAGCTGTTTTTT. Amino acids: CATSRDRDRNTGELFF. The gene calls are TRBV15 and TRBJ2-2; the match to TRBD1 covers 7 bases. V was clipped by 0 bases and J by 2 bases; unmatched bases: 3. Germline CDR1 is LNHNV and CDR2 is YYDKDF (reference sequence). This CDR3 has 16 residues.

The V call is TRBV27, the J call TRBJ1-5; the D is unclear. Trimming pared 6 bases from V and 0 bases from J, leaving 18 bases between. This CDR3 has 17 residues. Germline CDR1 and CDR2: MNHEY and SMNVEV (reference sequence). The CDR3 DNA sequence: TGTGCCAGCAGACGTACCGGGCCCGGGGTTAGCAATCAGCCCCAGCATTTT. Translated: CASRRTGPGVSNQPQHF.

A single count supports this clone. The junction departs from germline at one end; a sequencing error may be responsible. The chain links TRBV7-7 to TRBJ2-5; D is unclear. CDR3 size: 14 residues. Germline assignment: CDR1 SSHAT and CDR2 FNYEAQ (reference sequence). CDR3 in amino acids: CASSHLLDLETQYF. CDR3 DNA sequence: TGTGCTAGCAGTCACCTCCTAGATCTAGAGACCCAGTACTTC.

The rearrangement joins TRBV7-9 to TRBJ2-3; TRBD1 is a possible D gene (5 bases). Germline CDR1 reads SEHNR; CDR2 reads FQNEAQ (reference sequence). This CDR3 comprises 12 residues. V gave up 6 bases and J gave up 5 bases, with 9 bases separating them. The CDR3 is CASSFQGDTQYF. The CDR3 bases are TGTGCCAGCAGTTTTCAGGGAGATACGCAGTATTTT.